There are a few counts of the clone carrying this TCR beta chain. Germline V gene lookup returns CDR1 LGHDT and CDR2 YNNKEL (reference sequence). The CDR3 covers 14 residues. The V gene end was trimmed by 3 bases and the J gene end by 6 bases; junction bases not matched to a gene: 4. This sample stems from a study of T-cell reconstitution after alpha-beta-depleted transplantation in children. Unique molecular identifiers tagged the TCRbeta library. Each CDR3 protein gets one entry after TCRdb re-called the PCR reads with MiXCR. This table has 450,000 to 600,000 distinct CDR3 sequences, approximately 20% appearing once.

The sample was PBMCs from the stem cell graft donor, taken from the stem cell graft. The sequence came from a human donor who donated a stem cell graft to a child with acute lymphoblastic leukemia. This sequence joins TRBV3-1 and TRBJ1-4, with 7 nucleotides matching TRBD1. The CDR3 region has the DNA TGTGCCAGCAGCCACCGGACAGGTCATGAAAAACTGTTTTTT. It encodes CASSHRTGHEKLFF.